The clone carrying this T cell receptor beta chain showed up many times. The antigen is unknown. The data were obtained in a study of T cells after posttransplantation cyclophosphamide. The CDR3 has 11 amino acids. Looked up from germline, CDR1 is SGHDT and CDR2 is YYEEEE. V lost 6 bases and J lost 5, with 5 bases in between. Treatment was busulfan-fludarabine conditioning, a marrow graft, and cyclophosphamide on days +3 and +4. Broader study findings: Recipient CMV seropositivity and CMV reactivation strongly tracked TRB clonality. Donor-recipient repertoire similarity was low at 1-2 months, rising over year one. Blood and skin or GI T cell repertoires showed limited TRB overlap.

Only in-frame clones appear in the TCRdb table, and some are missing; sequencing was by immunoSEQ multiplex PCR. Listed for the sample are 2,500 to 3,000 clones, none seen a single time. This sequence originates from a male patient aged 55 to 69 who received an allogeneic stem cell transplant from a related donor and was CMV-positive. Some T cells may have originated in the graft donor. Sample: PBMCs, taken after allogeneic stem cell transplant with posttransplant cyclophosphamide. This chain joins TRBV5-6 and TRBJ2-2; D is uncertain. CDR3 nucleotide sequence: TGTGCCAGCACCATTACCGGGGAGCTGTTTTTT. It is translated as CASTITGELFF. Full variable domain (missing parts from reference TRBV5-6 and TRBJ2-2): DAGVTQSPTHLIKTRGQQVTLRCSPKSGHDTVSWYQQALGQGPQFIFQYYEEEERQRGNFPDRFSGHQFPNYSSELNVNALLLGDSALYLCASTITGELFFGEGSRLTVL.